The 27 T cell receptor beta chains given below trace back to one sample, sequenced in a study of cytomegalovirus exposure and HLA in healthy donors. The table came from immunoSEQ multiplex PCR; TCRdb's copy has only in-frame clones and leaves some out. The table shows more than 130,000 clones, with roughly 88% occurring only once. The sequenced sample consisted of PBMCs. Every receptor here comes from a woman aged 18 to 35 in good health and CMV-seropositive.

This clone was observed once. The chain links TRBV4-3 to TRBJ1-5; 7 nucleotides align to TRBD1. CDR3 length: 14 residues. V shed 5 bases, J shed 5 bases, and the junction held 6 bases outside the gene matches. Germline V gene sequence: CDR1 LGHNA, CDR2 YSLEER. CDR3 in amino acids: CASSIRQGDQPQHF. The CDR3 DNA follows: TGCGCCAGCAGCATCCGACAGGGTGATCAGCCCCAGCATTTT.

There are a few counts of this clone. The chain joins TRBV14 to TRBJ2-5; 8 bases are shared with TRBD2. Germline V gives CDR1 SGHDN, CDR2 FVKESK. V dropped 6 bases and J dropped 4; count of bases not matched to a gene: 10. The CDR3 is made up of 15 amino acids. The CDR3 sequence: CASSSGIFTGETQYF. In DNA, the CDR3 is TGTGCCAGCAGTAGCGGGATCTTTACGGGAGAGACCCAGTACTTC.

V usage is TRBV19 and J usage is TRBJ2-5; tentative D call: TRBD2 (6 bases). There are 14 residues in the CDR3. With 4 bases removed from V and 5 bases from J, the gap between germline ends came to 14 bases. Per germline, CDR1 LNHDA and CDR2 SQIVND (reference sequence). CDR3 protein: CASSTGTGEETQYF. The CDR3 DNA sequence: TGTGCCAGTAGTACCGGGACGGGAGAGGAGACCCAGTACTTC. Supplemented by reference TRBV19 and TRBJ2-5, the full variable domain reads DGGITQSPKYLFRKEGQNVTLSCEQNLNHDAMYWYRQDPGQGLRLIYYSQIVNDFQKGDIAEGYSVSREKKESFPLTVTSAQKNPTAFYLCASSTGTGEETQYFGPGTRLLVL.

This chain joins TRBV7-9 and TRBJ2-1; 7 nucleotides line up with TRBD2. Germline CDR1 reads SEHNR; CDR2 reads FQNEAQ (reference sequence). The CDR3 has 16 amino acids. V shed 4 bases and J 1 base; nucleotides not matched to a gene: 7. CDR3 amino acids: CASSSAGERSYNEQFF. DNA of the CDR3: TGTGCCAGCAGCTCGGCGGGAGAAAGATCCTACAATGAGCAGTTCTTC.

In this sample, this clone turned up a few times. The chain recombines TRBV10-3 with TRBJ1-1, with a possible D match to TRBD1 (5 bases). Deletions cut 6 bases from V and 0 bases from J, with 8 bases between. The CDR3 extends over 13 amino acids. Germline V gene lookup returns CDR1 ENHRY and CDR2 SYGVKD. CDR3: CAIRTDLNTEAFF. The CDR3 DNA reads as TGTGCCATCAGGACAGACTTGAACACTGAAGCTTTCTTT.

The chain uses TRBV18 and TRBJ2-6, with D possibly being TRBD2 (6 bases). This CDR3 contains 14 residues. Trimming stripped 3 bases from V and 9 bases from J, with 12 bases between. From germline, CDR1 is KGHSH and CDR2 LQKENI. This chain's CDR3 is CASSPVGTHNVLTF. The CDR3 DNA is TGTGCCAGCTCACCGGTGGGGACTCACAACGTCCTGACTTTC.

This clone was counted a single time. This rearrangement joins TRBV28 to TRBJ1-2; the match to TRBD1 covers 10 bases. The V gene end was trimmed by 0 bases and the J gene end by 8 bases; junction bases not matched to a gene: 3. This CDR3 has 14 amino acids. In germline, CDR1 is MDHEN, CDR2 SYDVKM. The CDR3 loop is CASSLWGTGVGYTF. The CDR3 coding sequence is TGTGCCAGCAGTTTATGGGGGACAGGGGTCGGCTACACCTTC.

V and J are TRBV4-1 and TRBJ2-1, with 9 positions matching TRBD2. V shed 4 bases, J shed 2 bases, and the junction held 9 bases outside the gene matches. The CDR3 has 17 residues. The germline V gene encodes CDR1 MGHRA and CDR2 YSYEKL. CDR3 loop: CASSRNIAGVTYNEQFF. As DNA, the CDR3 is TGCGCCAGCAGCCGAAATATAGCGGGAGTAACCTACAATGAGCAGTTCTTC.

V and J are TRBV15 and TRBJ2-1; 9 bases map to TRBD2. V shed 1 base, J shed 3 bases, and the junction held 4 bases outside the gene matches. The CDR3 extends over 16 amino acids. Germline V gene data show CDR1 as LNHNV and CDR2 as YYDKDF (reference sequence). Here the CDR3 reads CATSRVAGAHYNEQFF. CDR3 in DNA: TGTGCCACCAGCAGAGTAGCGGGAGCGCACTACAATGAGCAGTTCTTC.

The V call is TRBV7-3, the J call TRBJ2-1; 15 nucleotides line up with TRBD2. The CDR3 runs 16 residues. Germline CDR1 reads SGHTA; CDR2 reads FQGTGA. With 4 bases clipped from V and 9 bases from J, the junction kept 7 bases outside the gene matches. The CDR3 protein is CASSSGLAGGRVEQFF. The DNA for the CDR3 is TGTGCCAGCAGCTCGGGACTAGCGGGAGGCCGGGTTGAGCAGTTCTTC. The variable domain in full, with the rest retrieved from reference TRBV7-3 and TRBJ2-1, is GAGVSQTPSNKVTEKGKYVELRCDPISGHTALYWYRQSLGQGPEFLIYFQGTGAADDSGLPNDRFFAVRPEGSVSTLKIQRTERGDSAVYLCASSSGLAGGRVEQFFGPGTRLTVL.

A single count supports this clone. The chain is built from TRBV30 and TRBJ1-4; D call uncertain. Germline CDR1 reads GTSNPN; CDR2 reads SVGIG (reference sequence). The ends were cut back, 2 bases at V and 8 bases at J, with 12 bases in the middle. The length of the CDR3 is 13 residues. The CDR3, as DNA: TGTGCCTGGAGTCCACCGAGTGAGGAAAAACTGTTTTTT. Its protein is CAWSPPSEEKLFF.

This chain connects TRBV27 to TRBJ2-3; 9 positions agree with TRBD1. Unmatched junction bases numbered 14, after V lost 10 bases and J lost 3 bases. The CDR3 spans 16 residues. The germline CDR1 and CDR2 sequences are MNHEY and SMNVEV (reference sequence). Here the CDR3 reads CATGRLQGAGTDTQYF. For the CDR3, the DNA is TGTGCCACCGGGAGACTACAGGGGGCTGGAACAGATACGCAGTATTTT.

This chain joins TRBV29-1 and TRBJ2-2; 8 bases agree with TRBD2. CDR1 is SQVTM, CDR2 ANQGSEA, per germline. V lost 6 bases to trimming and J lost 2 bases; unmatched junction nucleotides: 5. The CDR3 is 14 amino acids. The CDR3 DNA is TGCAGCGTGCTTAGCGGGGTAAACACCGGGGAGCTGTTTTTT. The encoded protein is CSVLSGVNTGELFF.

The chain has TRBV30 and TRBJ2-5; the match to TRBD2 covers 10 bases. J was trimmed by 5 bases and V by 4 bases; bases with no gene match: 7. Germline CDR1 is GTSNPN and CDR2 is SVGIG (reference sequence). This CDR3 contains 14 residues. As DNA, the CDR3 is TGTGCCTGGAATGCGGGACTAGCGTTGGAGACCCAGTACTTC. Its protein product is CAWNAGLALETQYF.

The V gene is TRBV19, the J gene TRBJ1-5, with TRBD1 as a possible D gene (5 bases). Trimming took 3 bases from V and 9 from J, leaving 18 bases between them. This CDR3 is built from 15 residues. Germline-derived CDR1 and CDR2 are LNHDA and SQIVND (reference sequence). For the CDR3, the DNA is TGTGCCAGTAGTATGACGTGGGGGGTGCATGGGCCCCAGCATTTT. Protein product: CASSMTWGVHGPQHF.

This chain joins TRBV5-1 and TRBJ1-1; 7 bases agree with TRBD1. V lost 9 bases and J lost 5; bases outside the gene matches: 7. The CDR3 runs to 12 residues. Germline V gene sequence: CDR1 SGHRS, CDR2 YFSETQ. CDR3 region: CATSGGGTEAFF. The DNA for the CDR3 is TGCGCCACCTCAGGGGGTGGGACTGAAGCTTTCTTT.

V and J are TRBV7-2 and TRBJ2-7; 8 bases match TRBD2. CDR1 and CDR2 from the germline V gene are SGHTA and FQGNSA. Unmatched junction bases numbered 5, after V lost 5 bases and J lost 2 bases. The CDR3 spans 14 residues. CDR3 in amino acids: CASSPAGAPYEQYF. The DNA of the CDR3 is TGTGCCAGCAGCCCAGCGGGAGCCCCCTACGAGCAGTACTTC.

The chain couples TRBV5-4 to TRBJ1-1, with 8 bases that match TRBD1. The J segment lost 4 bases and the V segment lost 6 bases, leaving 11 bases of the junction unmatched. The CDR3 totals 15 residues. Germline CDR1 reads SGHNT; CDR2 reads YYREEE (reference sequence). This CDR3 reads CASTWGPGGGTEAFF. As DNA, the CDR3 is TGTGCCAGCACCTGGGGCCCAGGGGGCGGCACTGAAGCTTTCTTT.

This rearrangement joins TRBV13 to TRBJ2-7, with 9 bases lining up with TRBD2. Trimming cost V 5 bases and J 6 bases; bases outside gene matches: 8. The CDR3 consists of 14 residues. Germline loops: CDR1 PRHDT, CDR2 FYEKMQ (reference sequence). CDR3 residues: CASSTRLAEGEQYF. The CDR3, as DNA: TGTGCCAGCAGCACGCGACTAGCGGAAGGCGAGCAGTACTTC. The full variable domain, completed using reference TRBV13 and TRBJ2-7, is AAGVIQSPRHLIKEKRETATLKCYPIPRHDTVYWYQQGPGQDPQFLISFYEKMQSDKGSIPDRFSAQQFSDYHSELNMSSLELGDSALYFCASSTRLAEGEQYFGPGTRLTVT.

V and J are TRBV9 and TRBJ2-1, with a weak D call TRBD2 (6 bases). The V gene's germline CDR1 is SGDLS and CDR2 YYNGEE. V lost 8 bases and J 10 bases, leaving 13 bases between the germline ends. CDR3 length: 11 residues. The DNA for the CDR3 is TGTGCCAGTGGAGGGGAACGGGAGCAGTTCTTC. Its translation: CASGGEREQFF.

The chain is built from TRBV7-2 and TRBJ1-4; TRBD1 is a possible D gene (5 bases). Germline loops: CDR1 SGHTA, CDR2 FQGNSA. The CDR3 length is 14 residues. The V gene lost 4 bases and the J gene lost 6 bases, with 12 bases spanning the gap. The CDR3 sequence: CASSYGGGDEKLFF. The CDR3 nucleotides are TGTGCCAGCAGCTACGGCGGGGGGGATGAAAAACTGTTTTTT.

In regard to this clone: One end of the junction does not line up with germline, which may come from a read error. This CDR3 reads CASSETQGPYTGELFF. The CDR3 DNA reads TGTGCTAGCAGCGAAACCCAGGGGCCCTACACCGGGGAGCTGTTTTTT. The genes are TRBV7-7 and TRBJ2-2, with D maybe TRBD1 (6 bases). The germline V gene has CDR1 SSHAT and CDR2 FNYEAQ (reference sequence). CDR3 length equals 16 residues.

The V and J genes are TRBV27 and TRBJ2-7; maybe TRBD2 (5 bases). This CDR3 comprises 13 residues. Trimming cost V 5 bases and J 5 bases, with 13 bases left between them. In germline, CDR1 is MNHEY, CDR2 SMNVEV (reference sequence). The CDR3 DNA is TGTGCCAGCAGTCTCCCCGGACTGGACGAGCAGTACTTC. It translates to CASSLPGLDEQYF.

This chain connects TRBV7-2 to TRBJ1-2; a weak D match, TRBD1 (5 bases). V lost 5 bases and J lost 7, with 14 bases in between. There are 13 residues in the CDR3. Germline lookup yields CDR1 SGHTA and CDR2 FQGNSA. The CDR3 sequence is CASSQFKGAGYTF. In DNA, the CDR3 is TGTGCCAGCAGCCAGTTCAAAGGGGCTGGCTACACCTTC.

This chain links TRBV7-9 with TRBJ1-1, with no clear D. Germline V gives CDR1 SEHNR, CDR2 FQNEAQ (reference sequence). This CDR3 region has 14 residues. V shed 5 bases and J shed 4 bases, with 14 bases lying between them. As DNA, the CDR3 is TGTGCCAGCAGCACCAGAGGGTCGGGCACTGAAGCTTTCTTT. Residues: CASSTRGSGTEAFF.

This clone was found once. The chain employs TRBV5-1 and TRBJ2-7, with D possibly TRBD2 on 6 matching bases. The V end lost 7 bases, the J end lost 6 bases, and 11 bases lay between the germline ends. This CDR3 has 11 residues. CDR1 and CDR2 from the germline V gene are SGHRS and YFSETQ. CDR3 nucleotide sequence: TGCGCCAGCCGGGGGAGTTCCGAGCAGTACTTC. It encodes CASRGSSEQYF.

This clone has a single count. V gene TRBV7-9 combines with J gene TRBJ1-6; 8 nucleotides align to TRBD1. Trimming at V came to 4 bases and at J to 4 bases, leaving 3 bases not matched to a gene. Germline V gene sequence: CDR1 SEHNR, CDR2 FQNEAQ (reference sequence). CDR3 size: 15 residues. The CDR3 region is CASSSRTGYNSPLHF. The CDR3 DNA reads TGTGCCAGCAGCTCTCGGACAGGGTATAATTCACCCCTCCACTTT. Full variable domain (rest looked up from reference TRBV7-9 and TRBJ1-6): DTGVSQNPRHKITKRGQNVTFRCDPISEHNRLYWYRQTLGQGPEFLTYFQNEAQLEKSRLLSDRFSAERPKGSFSTLEIQRTEQGDSAMYLCASSSRTGYNSPLHFGNGTRLTVT.